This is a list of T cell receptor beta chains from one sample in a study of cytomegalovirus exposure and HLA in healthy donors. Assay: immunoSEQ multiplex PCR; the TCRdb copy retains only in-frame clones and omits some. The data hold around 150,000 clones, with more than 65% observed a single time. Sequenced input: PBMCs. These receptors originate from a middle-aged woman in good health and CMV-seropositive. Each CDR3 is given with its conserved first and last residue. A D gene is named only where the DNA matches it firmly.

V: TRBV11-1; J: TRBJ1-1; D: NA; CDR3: CASSLAGTDTEAFF
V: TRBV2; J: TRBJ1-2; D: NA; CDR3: CASSEVGGVYGYTF
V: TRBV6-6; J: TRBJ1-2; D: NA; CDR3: CASSLTGSEGYTF
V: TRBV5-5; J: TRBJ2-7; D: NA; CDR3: CASSSGTNSYEQYF
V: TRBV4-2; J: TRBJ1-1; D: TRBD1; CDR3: CASSQEDRRDEAFF
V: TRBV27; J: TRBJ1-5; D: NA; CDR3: CASRSGDFSNQPQHF
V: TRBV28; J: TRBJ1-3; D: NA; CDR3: CASSPWGVRGNTIYF
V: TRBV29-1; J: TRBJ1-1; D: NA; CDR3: CSVRGLRVNTEAFF
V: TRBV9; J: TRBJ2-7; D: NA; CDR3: CASSTQGDPSYEQYF
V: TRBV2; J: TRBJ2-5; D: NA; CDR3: CASSDRSGTKETQYF
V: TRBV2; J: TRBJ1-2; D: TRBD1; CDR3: CASWDRDYGYTF
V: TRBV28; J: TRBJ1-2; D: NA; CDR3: CASSFPYGYTF
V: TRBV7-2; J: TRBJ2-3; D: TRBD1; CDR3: CASSRDRGLTDTQYF
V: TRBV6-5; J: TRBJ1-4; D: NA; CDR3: CASSYSSGEKLFF
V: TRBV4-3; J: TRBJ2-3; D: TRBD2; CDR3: CASSTLAGVGDTQYF
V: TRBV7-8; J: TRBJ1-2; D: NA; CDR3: CASSLSAARVYGYPF
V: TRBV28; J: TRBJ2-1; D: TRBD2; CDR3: CASSFGLAGDEQFF
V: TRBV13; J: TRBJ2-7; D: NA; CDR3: CASSRGSYEQYF
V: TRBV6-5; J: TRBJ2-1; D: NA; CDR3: CASSYSSQYNEQFF
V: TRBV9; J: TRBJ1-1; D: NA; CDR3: CASSRDRLNTEAFF
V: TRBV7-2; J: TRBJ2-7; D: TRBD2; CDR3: CASRETSGRAYEQYF
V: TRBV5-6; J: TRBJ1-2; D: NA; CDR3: CASTLVSSGIDYTF
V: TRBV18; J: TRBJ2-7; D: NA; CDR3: CASSPRTNAYEQYF
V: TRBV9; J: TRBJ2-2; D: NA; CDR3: CASSVRGSDTGELFF
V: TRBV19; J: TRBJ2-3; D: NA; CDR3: CASSAGFSPTDTQYF
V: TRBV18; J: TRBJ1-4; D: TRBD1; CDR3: CASSPVDREEEKLFF
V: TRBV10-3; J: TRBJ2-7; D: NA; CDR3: CAISDSADEQYF
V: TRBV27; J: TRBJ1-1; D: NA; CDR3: CASSPVMNTEAFF
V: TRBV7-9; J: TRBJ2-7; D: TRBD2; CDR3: CASSPPSGSGNEQYF
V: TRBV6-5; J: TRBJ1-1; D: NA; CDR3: CASRRGNGGYTEAFF
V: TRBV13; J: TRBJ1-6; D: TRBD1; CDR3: CASSFPTGTNSPLHF
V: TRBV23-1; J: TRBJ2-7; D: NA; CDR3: CASGGFPLGSYEQYF
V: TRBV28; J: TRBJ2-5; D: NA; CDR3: CATHTDSAQETQYF
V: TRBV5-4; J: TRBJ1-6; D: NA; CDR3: CASSLAGVNSPLNF
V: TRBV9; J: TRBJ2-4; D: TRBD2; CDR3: CASSPSLTSGGGNIQYF
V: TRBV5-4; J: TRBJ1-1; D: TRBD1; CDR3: CASSKRTGGDTEAFF
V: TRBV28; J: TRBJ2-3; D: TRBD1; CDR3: CASRMGGDRYPDTQYF
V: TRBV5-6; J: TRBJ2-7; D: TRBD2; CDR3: CASTRRGGSYEQYF
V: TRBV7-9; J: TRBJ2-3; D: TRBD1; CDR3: CASSLQGASTDTQYF
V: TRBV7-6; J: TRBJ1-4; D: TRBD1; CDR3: CASSLGQGGEKLFF
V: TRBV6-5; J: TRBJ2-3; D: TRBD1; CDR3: CASSLSGTGDDTQYF
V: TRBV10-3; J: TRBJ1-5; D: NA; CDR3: CAISGGVGYNQPQHF
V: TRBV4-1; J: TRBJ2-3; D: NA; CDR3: CASSQDFRGESDTQYF
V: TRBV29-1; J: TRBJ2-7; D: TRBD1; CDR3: CSVAGTAFSYEQYF
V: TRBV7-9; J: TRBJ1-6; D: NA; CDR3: CSSSLREGRNSPLHF
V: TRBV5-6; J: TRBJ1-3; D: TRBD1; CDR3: CASSSGQVFPGNTIYF
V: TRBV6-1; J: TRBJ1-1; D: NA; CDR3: CASSEWGSEAFF
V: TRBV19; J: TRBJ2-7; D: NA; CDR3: CASSLGLVYEQYF
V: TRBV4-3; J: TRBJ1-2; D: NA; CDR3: CASSQDGAGDYGYTF
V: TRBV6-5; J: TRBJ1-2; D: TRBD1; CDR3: CASRRQGPGGYTF
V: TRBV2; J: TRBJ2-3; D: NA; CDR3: CASSANSLQGGTQYF
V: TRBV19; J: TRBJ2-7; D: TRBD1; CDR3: CATGTGDLREQYF
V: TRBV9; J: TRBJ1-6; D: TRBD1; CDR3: CASSPPGTGGSYNSPLHF
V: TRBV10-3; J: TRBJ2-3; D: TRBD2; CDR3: CAISDPTSGGKTDTQYF
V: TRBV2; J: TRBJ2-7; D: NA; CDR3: CASSELSYEQYF
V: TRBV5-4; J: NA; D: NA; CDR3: CASSLAGTHEQYF
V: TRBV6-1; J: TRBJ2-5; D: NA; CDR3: CASREGAAVSETQYF
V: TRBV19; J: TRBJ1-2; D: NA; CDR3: CASSFRGNYGYTF